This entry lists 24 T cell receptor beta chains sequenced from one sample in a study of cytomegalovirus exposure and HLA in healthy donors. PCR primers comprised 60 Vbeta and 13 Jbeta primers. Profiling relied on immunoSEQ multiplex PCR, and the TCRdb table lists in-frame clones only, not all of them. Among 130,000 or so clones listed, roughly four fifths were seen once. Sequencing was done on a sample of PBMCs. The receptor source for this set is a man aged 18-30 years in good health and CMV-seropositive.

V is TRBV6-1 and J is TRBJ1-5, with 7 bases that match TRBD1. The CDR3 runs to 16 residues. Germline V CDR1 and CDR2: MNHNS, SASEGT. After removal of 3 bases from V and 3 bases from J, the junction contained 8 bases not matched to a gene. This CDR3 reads CASSDDRVYANQPQHF. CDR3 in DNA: TGTGCCAGCAGTGACGACAGGGTATATGCCAATCAGCCCCAGCATTTT.

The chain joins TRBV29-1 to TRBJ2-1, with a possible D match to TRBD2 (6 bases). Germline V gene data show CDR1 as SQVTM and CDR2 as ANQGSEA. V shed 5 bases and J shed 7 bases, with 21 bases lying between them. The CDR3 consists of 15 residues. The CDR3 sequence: CSVPLPGRGENEQFF. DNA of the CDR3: TGCAGCGTTCCCCTCCCGGGGCGGGGCGAGAATGAGCAGTTCTTC.

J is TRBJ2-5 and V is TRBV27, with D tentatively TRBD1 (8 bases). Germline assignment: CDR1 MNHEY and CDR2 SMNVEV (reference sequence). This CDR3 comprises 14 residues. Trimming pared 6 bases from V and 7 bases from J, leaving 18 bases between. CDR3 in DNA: TGTGCCAGCAGCCGGCAGACAGGGGAGGGGACCCAGTACTTC. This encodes CASSRQTGEGTQYF.

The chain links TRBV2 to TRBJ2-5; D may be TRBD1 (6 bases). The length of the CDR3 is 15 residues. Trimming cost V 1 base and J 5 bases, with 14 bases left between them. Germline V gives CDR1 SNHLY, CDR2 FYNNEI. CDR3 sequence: CASSEESGEWETQYF. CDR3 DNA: TGTGCCAGCAGTGAAGAGTCAGGGGAATGGGAGACCCAGTACTTC.

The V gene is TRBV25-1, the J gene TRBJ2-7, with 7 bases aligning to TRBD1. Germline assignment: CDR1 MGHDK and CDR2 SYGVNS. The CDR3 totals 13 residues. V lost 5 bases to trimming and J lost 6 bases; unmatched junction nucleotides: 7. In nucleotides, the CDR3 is TGTGCCAGCAGTCGGGACAGCCCCTTCGAGCAGTACTTC. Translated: CASSRDSPFEQYF.

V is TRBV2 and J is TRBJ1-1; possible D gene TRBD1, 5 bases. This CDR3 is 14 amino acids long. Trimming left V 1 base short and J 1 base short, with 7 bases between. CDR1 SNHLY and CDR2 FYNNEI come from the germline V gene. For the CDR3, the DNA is TGTGCCAGCAGTGAAGGGGGCGGGAACACTGAAGCTTTCTTT. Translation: CASSEGGGNTEAFF.

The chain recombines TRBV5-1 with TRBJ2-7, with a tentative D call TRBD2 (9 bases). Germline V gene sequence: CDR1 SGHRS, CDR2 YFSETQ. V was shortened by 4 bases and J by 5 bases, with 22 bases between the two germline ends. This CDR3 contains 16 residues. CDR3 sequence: CASSLGQGLAGDEQYF. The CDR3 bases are TGCGCCAGCAGCCTCGGACAGGGATTAGCGGGAGACGAGCAGTACTTC.

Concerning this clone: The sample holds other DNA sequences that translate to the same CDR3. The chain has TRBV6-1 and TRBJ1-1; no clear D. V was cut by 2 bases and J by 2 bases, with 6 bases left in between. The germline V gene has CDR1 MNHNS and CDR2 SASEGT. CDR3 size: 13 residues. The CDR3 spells CASSERLNTEAFF. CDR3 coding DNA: TGTGCCAGCAGTGAACGCCTAAACACTGAAGCTTTCTTT.

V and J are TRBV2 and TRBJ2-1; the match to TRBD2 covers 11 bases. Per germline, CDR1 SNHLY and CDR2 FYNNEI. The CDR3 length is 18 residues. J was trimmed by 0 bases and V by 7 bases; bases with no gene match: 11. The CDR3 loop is CASNKLAGVPSSYNEQFF. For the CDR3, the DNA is TGTGCCAGCAACAAACTAGCGGGAGTTCCCAGCTCCTACAATGAGCAGTTCTTC.

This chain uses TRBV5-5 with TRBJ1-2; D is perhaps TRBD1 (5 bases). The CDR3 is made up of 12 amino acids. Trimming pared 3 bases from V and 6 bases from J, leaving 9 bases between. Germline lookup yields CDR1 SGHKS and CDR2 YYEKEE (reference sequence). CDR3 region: CASSYSGNGYTF. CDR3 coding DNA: TGTGCCAGCAGCTATTCAGGGAATGGCTACACCTTC.

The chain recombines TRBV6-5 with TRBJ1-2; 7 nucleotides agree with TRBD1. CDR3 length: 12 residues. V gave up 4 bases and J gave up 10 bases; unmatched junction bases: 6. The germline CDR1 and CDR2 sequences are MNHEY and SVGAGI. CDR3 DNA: TGTGCCAGCAGTTCGAGGGACAGATACTACACCTTC. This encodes CASSSRDRYYTF.

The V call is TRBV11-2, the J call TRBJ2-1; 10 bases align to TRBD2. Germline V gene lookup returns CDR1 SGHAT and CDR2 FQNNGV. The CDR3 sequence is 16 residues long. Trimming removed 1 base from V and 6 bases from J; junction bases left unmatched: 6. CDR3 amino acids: CASSLGTSGIRNEQFF. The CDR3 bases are TGTGCCAGCAGCTTAGGGACTAGCGGAATACGCAATGAGCAGTTCTTC.

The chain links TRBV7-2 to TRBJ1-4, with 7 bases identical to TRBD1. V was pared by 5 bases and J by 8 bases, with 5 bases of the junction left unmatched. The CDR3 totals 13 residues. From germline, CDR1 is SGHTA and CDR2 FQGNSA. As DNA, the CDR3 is TGTGCCAGCAGCCCCGGGACAGTAGAAAAACTGTTTTTT. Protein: CASSPGTVEKLFF.

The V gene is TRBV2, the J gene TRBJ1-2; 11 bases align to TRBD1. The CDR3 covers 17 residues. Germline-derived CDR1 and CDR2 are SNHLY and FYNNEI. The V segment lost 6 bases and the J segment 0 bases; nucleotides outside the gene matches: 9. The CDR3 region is CASRSGTGGLTNYGYTF. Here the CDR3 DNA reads TGTGCCAGCAGGTCCGGGACAGGGGGGTTAACTAACTATGGCTACACCTTC.

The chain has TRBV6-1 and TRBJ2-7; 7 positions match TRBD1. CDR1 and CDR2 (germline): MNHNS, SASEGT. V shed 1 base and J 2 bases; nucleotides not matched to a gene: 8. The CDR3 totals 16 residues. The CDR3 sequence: CASSEVGQPSTYEQYF. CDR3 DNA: TGTGCCAGCAGTGAAGTGGGACAGCCTTCTACCTACGAGCAGTACTTC.

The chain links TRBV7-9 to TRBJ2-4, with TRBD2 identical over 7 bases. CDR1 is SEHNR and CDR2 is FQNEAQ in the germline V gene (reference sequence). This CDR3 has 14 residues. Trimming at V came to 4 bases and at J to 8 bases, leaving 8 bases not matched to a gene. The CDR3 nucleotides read TGTGCCAGCAGCTCTGGCGGGAGTCTTGACATTCAGTACTTC. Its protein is CASSSGGSLDIQYF. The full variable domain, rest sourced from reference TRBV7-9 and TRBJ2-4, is DTGVSQNPRHKITKRGQNVTFRCDPISEHNRLYWYRQTLGQGPEFLTYFQNEAQLEKSRLLSDRFSAERPKGSFSTLEIQRTEQGDSAMYLCASSSGGSLDIQYFGAGTRLSVL.

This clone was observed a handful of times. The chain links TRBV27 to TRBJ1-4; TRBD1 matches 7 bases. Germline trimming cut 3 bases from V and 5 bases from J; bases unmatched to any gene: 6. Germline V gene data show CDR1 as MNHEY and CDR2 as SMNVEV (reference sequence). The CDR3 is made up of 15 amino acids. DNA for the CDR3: TGTGCCAGCAGTTTTTCTACAGGGGTGAATGAAAAACTGTTTTTT. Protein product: CASSFSTGVNEKLFF. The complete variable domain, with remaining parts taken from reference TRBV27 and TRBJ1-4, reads EAQVTQNPRYLITVTGKKLTVTCSQNMNHEYMSWYRQDPGLGLRQIYYSMNVEVTDKGDVPEGYKVSRKEKRNFPLILESPSPNQTSLYFCASSFSTGVNEKLFFGSGTQLSVL.

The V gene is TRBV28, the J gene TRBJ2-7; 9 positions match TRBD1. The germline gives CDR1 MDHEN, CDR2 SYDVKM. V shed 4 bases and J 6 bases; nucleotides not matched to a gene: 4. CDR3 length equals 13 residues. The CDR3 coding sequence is TGTGCCAGCAGTTCGACAGGGGGGGGCGAGCAGTACTTC. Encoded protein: CASSSTGGGEQYF.

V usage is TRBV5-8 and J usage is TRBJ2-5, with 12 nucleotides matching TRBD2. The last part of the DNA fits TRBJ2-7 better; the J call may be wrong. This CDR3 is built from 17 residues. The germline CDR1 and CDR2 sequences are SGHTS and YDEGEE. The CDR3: CASSFPRTSGAPYEQYF. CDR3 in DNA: TGTGCCAGCAGCTTCCCTCGGACTAGCGGGGCCCCCTACGAGCAGTACTTC.

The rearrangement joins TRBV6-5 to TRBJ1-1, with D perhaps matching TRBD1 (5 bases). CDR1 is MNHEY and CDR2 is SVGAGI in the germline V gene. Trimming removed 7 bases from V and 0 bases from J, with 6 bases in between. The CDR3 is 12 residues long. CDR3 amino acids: CASMDMNTEAFF. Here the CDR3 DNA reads TGTGCCAGCATGGACATGAACACTGAAGCTTTCTTT.

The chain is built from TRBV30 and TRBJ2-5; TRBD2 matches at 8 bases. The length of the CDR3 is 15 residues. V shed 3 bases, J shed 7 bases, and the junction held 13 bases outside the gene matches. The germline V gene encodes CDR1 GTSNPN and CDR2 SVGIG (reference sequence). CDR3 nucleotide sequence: TGTGCCTGGAGGACGGGAGGGGATCGCCGTGGGACCCAGTACTTC. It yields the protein CAWRTGGDRRGTQYF.

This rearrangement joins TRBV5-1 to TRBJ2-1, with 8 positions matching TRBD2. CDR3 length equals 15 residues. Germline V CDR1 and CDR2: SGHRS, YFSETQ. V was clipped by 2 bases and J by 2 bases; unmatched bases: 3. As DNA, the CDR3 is TGCGCCAGCAGCTTCAGCGGGAGAGCCTACAATGAGCAGTTCTTC. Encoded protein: CASSFSGRAYNEQFF.

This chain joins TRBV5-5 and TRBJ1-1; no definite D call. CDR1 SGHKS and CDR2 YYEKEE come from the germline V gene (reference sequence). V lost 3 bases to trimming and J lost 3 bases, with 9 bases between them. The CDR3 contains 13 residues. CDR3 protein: CASSSGLDTEAFF. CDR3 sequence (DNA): TGTGCCAGCAGCTCGGGGTTAGACACTGAAGCTTTCTTT.

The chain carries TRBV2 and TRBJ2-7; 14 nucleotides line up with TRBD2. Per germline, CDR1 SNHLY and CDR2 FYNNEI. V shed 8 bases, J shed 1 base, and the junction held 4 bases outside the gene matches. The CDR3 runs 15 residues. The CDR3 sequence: CASGGTSGRSYEQYF. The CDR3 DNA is TGTGCCAGCGGGGGGACTAGCGGGAGATCCTACGAGCAGTACTTC.